This T cell receptor beta chain was captured in a study of blood T cell repertoires in COVID-19. This clone was found once. V dropped 4 bases and J dropped 6 bases, with 12 bases sitting between them. The CDR3 consists of 14 residues. The germline V gene encodes CDR1 SGHVS and CDR2 FNYEAQ. In the study's own analysis: Reference gene primer amplification in the assay estimated nucleated cell counts. Some clones are missing from TCRdb's copy, which holds only in-frame ones; the method was immunoSEQ multiplex PCR. V and J calls and clone size come straight from that table; D and trimming were deduced from the DNA. Here the sample spans under 350,000 clones, approximately 86% being singletons.

The clonotype originates from a woman aged 18 to 35 who had recovered from COVID-19. This chain uses TRBV7-6 with TRBJ2-2; possibly TRBD1 for D (7 bases). The sample comprised PBMCs or T cells enriched from blood (not recorded which). The CDR3, as DNA: TGTGCCAGCAGCTCGCGGGACAGATCCGGGGAGCTGTTTTTT. Protein product: CASSSRDRSGELFF. Based on the CDR3 plus reference TRBV7-6 and TRBJ2-2, the full variable domain is GAGVSQSPRYKVTKRGQDVALRCDPISGHVSLYWYRQALGQGPEFLTYFNYEAQQDKSGLPNDRFSAERPEGSISTLTIQRTEQRDSAMYRCASSSRDRSGELFFGEGSRLTVL.